This T cell receptor (beta chain) is drawn from a study of cytomegalovirus exposure and HLA in healthy donors. Regarding donors, all were healthy bone marrow donors. Use of 60 Vbeta and 13 Jbeta primers characterized the PCR. Sequencing was performed with immunoSEQ multiplex PCR; in TCRdb, only in-frame clones are kept and a portion is missing. The sample has more than 85,000 clones, approximately 79% seen once. This CDR3 contains 14 residues. V lost 4 bases to trimming and J lost 7 bases; unmatched junction nucleotides: 2. The germline gives CDR1 SGHDT, CDR2 YYEEEE. The receptor was isolated from a man aged 30 to 39 in good health and CMV-seropositive. The chain has TRBV5-6 and TRBJ1-6, with TRBD1 identical over 10 bases. The sample consisted of PBMCs. The CDR3 bases are TGTGCCAGCAGCGTGGGACAGGGGAATTCACCCCTCCACTTT. Its translation is CASSVGQGNSPLHF.